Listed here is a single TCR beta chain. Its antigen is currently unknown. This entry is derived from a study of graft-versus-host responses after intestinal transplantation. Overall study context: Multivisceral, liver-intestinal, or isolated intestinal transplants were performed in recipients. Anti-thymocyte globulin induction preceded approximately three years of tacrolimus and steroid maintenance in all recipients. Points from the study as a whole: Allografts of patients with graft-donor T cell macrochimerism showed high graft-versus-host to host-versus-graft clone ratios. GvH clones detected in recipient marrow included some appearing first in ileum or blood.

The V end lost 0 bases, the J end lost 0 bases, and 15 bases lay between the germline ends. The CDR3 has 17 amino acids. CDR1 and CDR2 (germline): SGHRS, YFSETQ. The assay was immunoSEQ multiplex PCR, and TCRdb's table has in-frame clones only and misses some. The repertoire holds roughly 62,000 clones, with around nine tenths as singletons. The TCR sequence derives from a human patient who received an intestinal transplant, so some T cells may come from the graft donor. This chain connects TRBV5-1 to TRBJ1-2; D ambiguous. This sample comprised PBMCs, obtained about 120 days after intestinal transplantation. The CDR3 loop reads CASSLASDARSNYGYTF. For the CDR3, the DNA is TGCGCCAGCAGCTTGGCATCGGACGCTCGGTCTAACTATGGCTACACCTTC.